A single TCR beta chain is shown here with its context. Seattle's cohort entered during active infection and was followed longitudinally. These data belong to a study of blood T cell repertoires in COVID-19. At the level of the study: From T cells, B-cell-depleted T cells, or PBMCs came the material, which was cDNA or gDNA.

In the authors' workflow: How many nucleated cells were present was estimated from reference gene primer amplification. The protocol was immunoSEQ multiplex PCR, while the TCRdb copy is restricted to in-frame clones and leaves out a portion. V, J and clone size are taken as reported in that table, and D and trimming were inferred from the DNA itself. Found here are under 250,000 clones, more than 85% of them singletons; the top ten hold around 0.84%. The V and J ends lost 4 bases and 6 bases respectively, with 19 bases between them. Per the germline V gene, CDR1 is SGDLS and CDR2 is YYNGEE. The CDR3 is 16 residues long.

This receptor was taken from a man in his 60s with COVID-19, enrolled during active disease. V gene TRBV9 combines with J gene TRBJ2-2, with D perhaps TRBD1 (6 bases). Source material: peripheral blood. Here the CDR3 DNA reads TGTGCCAGCAGCCCTAGACAGGCGCTAAGGGCCGGGGAGCTGTTTTTT. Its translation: CASSPRQALRAGELFF.